The T cell receptor (beta chain) under discussion was sequenced for a study of CD8 T cells in ankylosing spondylitis. Making use of molecular barcodes, quantitative 5'-RACE generated TCR beta libraries. TCRdb independently ran MiXCR on the 5' RACE reads; one entry per CDR3 protein. The table shows roughly 180,000 distinct CDR3 sequences, with around a tenth occurring only once. There are a few counts of this clonotype. Sequences were obtained from blood, either unsorted or a sorted T cell fraction (not recorded which). The clonotype comes from a female donor with ankylosing spondylitis or in good health (not recorded which).

The chain's CDR3 is CASSQLRQDPNYGYTF. CDR3 in DNA: TGCGCCAGCAGCCAATTGCGACAGGACCCAAACTATGGCTACACCTTC. The rearrangement links TRBV4-3 to TRBJ1-2; possible D gene TRBD1, 6 bases. Germline V CDR1 and CDR2: LGHNA, YSLEER. Trimming shortened V by 2 bases and J by 2 bases, and 15 bases separated the two germline ends. CDR3 length: 16 residues.